Shown below are 3 T cell receptor beta chains from a single sample sequenced in a study of OX40 agonist ivuxolimab in advanced cancers. Assay: immunoSEQ multiplex PCR; the TCRdb copy retains only in-frame clones and omits some. The sample has tens of thousands of clones; roughly nine tenths are singletons. The material was CD4+ or CD8+ T cells sorted from blood, obtained in a trial of the OX40 agonist ivuxolimab. These receptors all come from an adult with an advanced solid tumor such as melanoma, head and neck, liver or kidney cancer.

V and J are TRBV28 and TRBJ1-4; D remains ambiguous. This CDR3 is built from 16 residues. Looked up from germline, CDR1 is MDHEN and CDR2 is SYDVKM. V lost 0 bases and J lost 3, with 11 bases in between. CDR3 sequence reads: CASSLWDSRSNEKLFF. CDR3 bases: TGTGCCAGCAGTTTATGGGACTCGCGGTCTAATGAAAAACTGTTTTTT. The full variable domain, completed using reference TRBV28 and TRBJ1-4, is DVKVTQSSRYLVKRTGEKVFLECVQDMDHENMFWYRQDPGLGLRLIYFSYDVKMKEKGDIPEGYSVSREKKERFSLILESASTNQTSMYLCASSLWDSRSNEKLFFGSGTQLSVL.

The chain employs TRBV4-1 and TRBJ2-3; D not resolved. The CDR3 is made up of 12 amino acids. V lost 1 base to trimming and J lost 6 bases, with 5 bases between them. The germline CDR1 and CDR2 sequences are MGHRA and YSYEKL. CDR3 region: CASSQVHDTQYF. For the CDR3, the DNA is TGCGCCAGCAGCCAAGTCCACGATACGCAGTATTTT.

V usage is TRBV27 and J usage is TRBJ2-5; D is unclear. The length of the CDR3 is 13 residues. The V gene's germline CDR1 is MNHEY and CDR2 SMNVEV (reference sequence). The V and J ends lost 3 bases and 4 bases respectively, with 9 bases between them. The CDR3 region has the DNA TGTGCCAGCAGTTTCAGGCAGAGAGAGACCCAGTACTTC. Translating it yields CASSFRQRETQYF.